Listed below are T cell receptor beta chains from one sample, sequenced in a study of human T cells and chemical hapten exposure. TCRdb called the RACE reads again in MiXCR, with one record for every CDR3 protein. The profile shows approximately 400,000 distinct CDR3 sequences, nearly 5% of them singletons. Sequenced material: whole blood, taken in connection with sensitization to the hapten diphenylcyclopropenone (DPC). These receptor sequences come from a woman in her forties or fifties with alopecia areata. Some clones in this sample may be carry-over from other donors' samples. Both conserved end residues are part of each CDR3. The order of the fields is J gene, CDR3 length, V gene, D gene, clone size, CDR3 DNA, CDR3 protein. A D gene is named only where the DNA matches it firmly. For some rows the clone size is stated as once, few or many, or as a class when expanded; others skip it.

TRBJ1-5 16 TRBV6-2/TRBV6-3 - - TGTGCCAGCAGTTACTTCCAGTCCGGGGGCAATCAGCCCCAGCATTTT CASSYFQSGGNQPQHF
TRBJ2-2 17 TRBV6-2/TRBV6-3 - many TGTGCCAGCAGTTACCGAATCCGGGATCTTTTCACCGGGGAGCTGTTTTTT CASSYRIRDLFTGELFF
TRBJ1-1 15 TRBV5-1 - - TGCGCCAGCAGCTCCTCTCTCGGCAGGACCACTGAAGCTTTCTTT CASSSSLGRTTEAFF
TRBJ2-4 14 TRBV27 - few TGTGCCAGCAGCAATATACTAGCCAAAAACATTCAGTACTTC CASSNILAKNIQYF
TRBJ2-3 15 TRBV7-2 - many TGTGCCAGCAGCTTAAGAGGGGCGCTGACAGATACGCAGTATTTT CASSLRGALTDTQYF
TRBJ1-4 15 TRBV2 - many TGTGCCAGCAGACGACAGGAGTTGTTTAGTGAAAAACTGTTTTTT CASRRQELFSEKLFF
TRBJ1-4 17 TRBV3-1 - many TGTGCCAGCAGCCAAAGAGGGGGACAAGCAACTAATGAAAAACTGTTTTTT CASSQRGGQATNEKLFF
TRBJ1-1 16 TRBV7-8 TRBD1 many TGTGCCAGCAGCTTCTATGGACAGGGACGGAACACTGAAGCTTTCTTT CASSFYGQGRNTEAFF
TRBJ1-5 15 TRBV6-5 - many TGTGCCAGCAGTTACTCGAATTCAGGGAATCAGCCCCAGCATTTT CASSYSNSGNQPQHF
TRBJ2-7 14 TRBV6-5 - - TGTGCCAGCAGTTACGGAAACTATCCCTACGAGCAGTACTTC CASSYGNYPYEQYF
TRBJ1-1 14 TRBV20-1 - many TGCAGTGCTGGGGGGGCAGGGCGGAACACTGAAGCTTTCTTT CSAGGAGRNTEAFF
TRBJ2-7 16 TRBV6-5 TRBD1 - TGTGCCAGCACTCGGGATCAGACAGGGGCAACCTACGAGCAGTACTTC CASTRDQTGATYEQYF
TRBJ1-1 17 TRBV6-2/TRBV6-3 TRBD1 many TGTGCCAGCATTAAGGGTACTACGGGACAGGAGAACACTGAAGCTTTCTTT CASIKGTTGQENTEAFF
TRBJ2-1 16 TRBV2 TRBD1 many TGTGCCAGCAGGGGCCTAACAGGGGGGTTCCGCAATGAGCAGTTCTTC CASRGLTGGFRNEQFF
TRBJ1-4 11 TRBV20-1 - many TGCAGTGCTAGATATAGCGAAAAACTGTTTTTT CSARYSEKLFF
TRBJ1-4 16 TRBV6-5 - many TGTGCCAGCAGTTACTCACGGGCAGGGGATGATGAAAAACTGTTTTTT CASSYSRAGDDEKLFF
TRBJ1-2 11 TRBV5-4 - few TGTGCCAGCAGCTTGGTTCAGGTCAAAACCTTC CASSLVQVKTF
TRBJ2-6 19 TRBV14 TRBD1 many TGTGCCAGCAGCCAAGAGGGACAGGGTGGCCTCCCTGGGGCCAACGTCCTGACTTTC CASSQEGQGGLPGANVLTF
TRBJ1-1 14 TRBV5-1 - few TGCGCCAGCAGCTTGTGGGGAGAGGGGACTGAAGCTTTCTTT CASSLWGEGTEAFF
TRBJ2-4 14 TRBV6-1 TRBD1 - TGTGCCCTTGGACAGGGGGCAGCCAAAAACATTCAGTACTTC CALGQGAAKNIQYF
TRBJ2-7 16 TRBV5-5 TRBD2 few TGTGCCAGCAGCTTGGCTGGGACTAGCGGGACCTACGAGCAGTACTTC CASSLAGTSGTYEQYF
TRBJ2-1 16 TRBV19 TRBD2 few TGTGCCAGTAGTCTTCAGGGACTAGCGGGCTGGAATGAGCAGTTCTTC CASSLQGLAGWNEQFF
TRBJ1-1 15 TRBV5-1 - many TGCGCCAGCAGCTTGGATGGGGTAGGGGGCACTGAAGCTTTCTTT CASSLDGVGGTEAFF
TRBJ1-1 13 TRBV6-1 - many TGTGCCAGCAGTGATTCAATGGACCTTGAAGCTTTCTTT CASSDSMDLEAFF
TRBJ1-5 18 TRBV6-6 - many TGTGCCAGCAGTTACAGACGGAACCTAGAGGGGGGCAATCAGCCCCAGCATTTT CASSYRRNLEGGNQPQHF
TRBJ2-7 15 TRBV4-1 - - TGCGCCAGCAGCCAAGTTGGCCAGGCCGACTACGAGCAGTACTTC CASSQVGQADYEQYF
TRBJ2-2 18 TRBV29-1 TRBD2 few TGCAGCGTTGAAGAGACTAGCGGGAGGATTAGGATCAGCGGGGAGCTGTTTTTT CSVEETSGRIRISGELFF
TRBJ2-3 16 TRBV7-9 TRBD2 many TGTGCCAGCAGCTTCCGACTAGCGAGGGCGAGGGATACGCAGTATTTT CASSFRLARARDTQYF
TRBJ2-7 13 TRBV28 - many TGTGCCAGCATTGCGGGACAGCCTTACGAGCAGTACTTC CASIAGQPYEQYF
TRBJ1-6 13 TRBV5-1 - many TGCGCCAGCAGCCCAGATGGAGATTCACCCCTCCACTTT CASSPDGDSPLHF
TRBJ1-2 10 TRBV25-1 - - TGTGCCAGCAGTGCCGGTGGCTACACCTTC CASSAGGYTF
TRBJ1-5 15 TRBV6-6 - few TGTGCCAGCAGTTACTCCCGCAGGGGAGATCAGCCCCAGCATTTT CASSYSRRGDQPQHF
TRBJ1-5 13 TRBV28 TRBD1 many TGTGCCAGCAGTTTTCCAGGGGGTCAGCCCCAGCATTTT CASSFPGGQPQHF
TRBJ2-1 11 TRBV29-1 - many TGCAGCGCCTTCCAGGGGAATGAGCAGTTCTTC CSAFQGNEQFF
TRBJ2-3 17 TRBV3-1 - - TGTGCCAGCAGCCAAGCGACCGGGGGCGTTAGGACAGATACGCAGTATTTT CASSQATGGVRTDTQYF
TRBJ1-1 15 TRBV4-2 - - TGTGCCAGCAGCCAAGATCAAACAGGGTCGGCTGAAGCTTTCTTT CASSQDQTGSAEAFF
TRBJ2-4 13 TRBV4-2 - few TGTGCCAGCAGTCGGGGGCAGGAAAACATTCAGTACTTC CASSRGQENIQYF
TRBJ2-1 15 TRBV12-3/TRBV12-4 TRBD2 many TGTGCCAGCAGTTCTTGGACTAGCGGGTCAGAGGAGCAGTTCTTC CASSSWTSGSEEQFF
TRBJ1-1 13 TRBV2 - many TGTGCCAGCAGTGGAGCGAGGGGCCCTGAAGCTTTCTTT CASSGARGPEAFF
TRBJ2-7 15 TRBV12-3/TRBV12-4 - - TGTGCCAGCAGTTTAAAGGGGGGGAAGCAGCACGAGCAGTACTTC CASSLKGGKQHEQYF
TRBJ1-2 16 TRBV4-2 TRBD1 many TGTGCCAGCAGCCAAGGCCGGGACAGGGGGTATCATGGCTACACCTTC CASSQGRDRGYHGYTF
TRBJ2-1 15 TRBV7-9 - many TGTGCCAGCAGGTACGCCGGGGCCCGAGGGAATGAGCAGTTCTTC CASRYAGARGNEQFF
TRBJ2-3 14 TRBV29-1 - many TGCAGCGTTGAGGGACGGCCCATAACAGATACGCAGTATTTT CSVEGRPITDTQYF
TRBJ1-2 14 TRBV12-5 - few TGTGCTACCCTACCGACAGCGGCTAACTATGGCTACACCTTC CATLPTAANYGYTF
TRBJ2-3 15 TRBV15 - many TGTGCCACCAGCAGTACAGATTCTAGCACAGATACGCAGTATTTT CATSSTDSSTDTQYF
TRBJ2-1 20 TRBV15 TRBD2 many TGTGCCACCATCTCCCGTGGGACCGCGGGACTAGCGGGAGGGTACAATGAGCAGTTCTTC CATISRGTAGLAGGYNEQFF
TRBJ2-2 13 TRBV9 - many TGTGCCAGCAGCGTAGAACCGACCGGGGAGCTGTTTTTT CASSVEPTGELFF
TRBJ1-2 17 TRBV5-4 TRBD1 many TGTGCCAGCAGCTTGGCGACAGGGAGTAAATTAACTTATGGCTACACCTTC CASSLATGSKLTYGYTF
TRBJ1-2 15 TRBV4-1 - few TGCGCCAGCAGCCAAGTCGGGGGGGCAAACTATGGCTACACCTTC CASSQVGGANYGYTF
TRBJ2-7 15 TRBV27 - - TGTGCCAGCAGTCCATCCCCCCTGTCCTCCTACGAGCAGTACTTC CASSPSPLSSYEQYF